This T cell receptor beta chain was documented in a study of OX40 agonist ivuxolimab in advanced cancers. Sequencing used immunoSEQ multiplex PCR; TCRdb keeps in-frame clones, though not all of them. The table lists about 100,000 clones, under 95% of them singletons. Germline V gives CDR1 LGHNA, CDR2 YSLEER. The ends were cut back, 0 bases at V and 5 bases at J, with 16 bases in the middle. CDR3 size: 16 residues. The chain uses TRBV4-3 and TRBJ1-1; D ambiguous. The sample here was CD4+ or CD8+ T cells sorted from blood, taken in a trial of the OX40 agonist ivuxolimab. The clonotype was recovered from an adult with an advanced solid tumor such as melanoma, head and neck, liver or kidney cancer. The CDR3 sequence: CASSQDRVEFGTEAFF. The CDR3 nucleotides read TGCGCCAGCAGCCAAGATCGGGTGGAATTTGGGACTGAAGCTTTCTTT.